These 20 T cell receptor beta chains share one sample of origin, sequenced in a study of CD8 T cells in ankylosing spondylitis. Via MiXCR, TCRdb re-called the 5' RACE reads, giving one row per CDR3 protein. The table shows some 220,000 distinct CDR3 sequences, with 10% occurring only once. Specimen: blood, either unsorted or a sorted T cell fraction (not recorded which). Receptors originate from a male donor with ankylosing spondylitis or in good health (not recorded which).

This clonotype was seen at least ten times. CDR3 sequence reads: CASSPLHLGNQPQHF. In DNA form, the CDR3 reads TGTGCCAGTAGCCCCCTCCACCTCGGAAATCAGCCCCAGCATTTT. The chain couples TRBV19 to TRBJ1-5; D unresolved. The CDR3 length is 15 residues. Germline CDR1 reads LNHDA; CDR2 reads SQIVND (reference sequence). Trimming left V 6 bases short and J 4 bases short, with 16 bases between.

This clonotype was counted ten times or more. The chain joins TRBV3-2 to TRBJ2-6; the listed D gene, TRBD2, was not tested against the DNA. TRBV3-2 is a documented pseudogene. This CDR3 has 18 amino acids. CDR3 sequence reads: CASSQVGKGRAGANVLTF. In DNA, the CDR3 is TGTGCCAGCAGCCAAGTTGGTAAAGGGAGGGCTGGGGCCAACGTCCTGACTTTC.

This clonotype was detected many times. V usage is TRBV4-2 and J usage is TRBJ1-3; no clear D. CDR1 is LGHNA, CDR2 YNFKEQ, per germline. Trimming pared 0 bases from V and 2 bases from J, leaving 11 bases between. The CDR3 has 16 residues. The CDR3 nucleotides are TGTGCCAGCAGCCAAGATTTAGGCTCAGCTGGAAACACCATATATTTT. Protein sequence: CASSQDLGSAGNTIYF.

This chain uses TRBV11-2 with TRBJ2-1, with 8 bases lining up with TRBD2. The V gene end was trimmed by 1 base and the J gene end by 3 bases; junction bases not matched to a gene: 8. CDR1 and CDR2 (germline): SGHAT, FQNNGV. This CDR3 spans 17 amino acids. CDR3: CASSLVVAGPFYNEQFF. The CDR3 DNA sequence: TGTGCCAGCAGCTTAGTGGTAGCGGGACCTTTCTACAATGAGCAGTTCTTC.

A note on this clonotype: Germline is not matched at one junction end, which may reflect a read error. This chain connects TRBV30 to TRBJ2-7, with 11 bases identical to TRBD1. CDR3 length: 14 residues. Germline values: CDR1 GTSNPN, CDR2 SVGIG (reference sequence). CDR3 nucleotides: TGTGCCCGGAGTCAAGGGACAGGGGGGAACGAGCAGTACTTC. Translated: CARSQGTGGNEQYF. Filled out from reference TRBV30 and TRBJ2-7, the complete variable domain reads SQTIHQWPATLVQPVGSPLSLECTVEGTSNPNLYWYRQAAGRGLQLLFYSVGIGQISSEVPQNLSASRPQDRQFILSSKKLLLSDSGFYLCARSQGTGGNEQYFGPGTRLTVT.

In its sample, this clonotype was seen many times. In DNA form, the CDR3 reads TGCAGTGCTCCTGTCGGAGCGGAGCAAGAGACCCAGTACTTC. Its translation is CSAPVGAEQETQYF. The rearrangement uses TRBV20-1 and TRBJ2-5, with D tentatively TRBD2 (5 bases). Trimming shortened V by 5 bases and J by 2 bases, and 15 bases separated the two germline ends. The CDR3 extends over 14 amino acids. Per germline, CDR1 DFQATT and CDR2 SNEGSKA (reference sequence).

This clonotype was seen at least ten times. The chain joins TRBV12-3 or TRBV12-4 to TRBJ1-5, with TRBD1 matching over 9 bases. J gave up 3 bases and V 6 bases, and 9 bases lay outside the gene matches. The CDR3 is 16 residues long. The CDR3 bases are TGTGCCAGCAGCCCGGCCGGACAGGGGCCCAATCAGCCCCAGCATTTT. Its protein product is CASSPAGQGPNQPQHF.

This clonotype showed up just a few times. The rearrangement joins TRBV18 to TRBJ2-3, with 8 bases lining up with TRBD2. Trimming at V came to 5 bases and at J to 6 bases, leaving 7 bases not matched to a gene. The CDR3 consists of 14 residues. The germline V gene has CDR1 KGHSH and CDR2 LQKENI. The CDR3 nucleotides are TGTGCCAGCTCAAAGCGGGGGCCGCCGGATACGCAGTATTTT. It codes for CASSKRGPPDTQYF.

J is TRBJ1-1 and V is TRBV12-3 or TRBV12-4; maybe TRBD1 (6 bases). The V end lost 4 bases, the J end lost 4 bases, and 10 bases lay between the germline ends. The CDR3 contains 13 residues. The CDR3 protein is CASSSTGFTEAFF. The CDR3 coding sequence is TGTGCCAGCAGTTCAACAGGGTTCACTGAAGCTTTCTTT.

This clonotype was seen at least ten times. This chain links TRBV2 with TRBJ2-7; D is unclear. The germline gives CDR1 SNHLY, CDR2 FYNNEI. V lost 5 bases and J 1 base, leaving 9 bases between the germline ends. The CDR3 sequence is 13 residues long. The CDR3 loop reads CASSSRLSYEQYF. The CDR3 DNA follows: TGTGCCAGCAGTTCCAGGCTTTCCTACGAGCAGTACTTC.

This clonotype was seen many times. CDR3 sequence: CASSIQEVAGNTIYF. The CDR3 nucleotides are TGTGCCAGCAGCATCCAGGAGGTTGCTGGAAACACCATATATTTT. The chain combines TRBV7-2 with TRBJ1-3; no firm D call. This CDR3 comprises 15 residues. The germline V and J ends were trimmed by 5 bases and 2 bases, with 13 bases remaining between them. CDR1 and CDR2 from the germline V gene are SGHTA and FQGNSA.

This clonotype was recorded at least ten times. The chain links TRBV19 to TRBJ2-3, with TRBD2 identical over 9 bases. The ends lost 9 bases at V and 6 bases at J; junction bases unmatched: 10. Germline loops: CDR1 LNHDA, CDR2 SQIVND (reference sequence). CDR3 length equals 14 residues. As DNA, the CDR3 is TGTGCCAGCTCCGGGACTAGCACCCGGGATACGCAGTATTTT. This translates into CASSGTSTRDTQYF.

The table lists this clonotype with a few counts. The chain has TRBV5-1 and TRBJ1-2; 7 bases map to TRBD1. The V and J ends lost 0 bases and 4 bases, in that order; junction bases with no gene match: 3. Germline V gene sequence: CDR1 SGHRS, CDR2 YFSETQ. The CDR3 has 14 residues. CDR3: CASSLETGTYGYTF. The CDR3, as DNA: TGCGCCAGCAGCTTGGAGACAGGGACCTATGGCTACACCTTC. Based on the CDR3 plus reference TRBV5-1 and TRBJ1-2, the full variable domain is KAGVTQTPRYLIKTRGQQVTLSCSPISGHRSVSWYQQTPGQGLQFLFEYFSETQRNKGNFPGRFSGRQFSNSRSEMNVSTLELGDSALYLCASSLETGTYGYTFGSGTRLTVV.

This clonotype has ten or more counts. The chain is built from TRBV10-3 and TRBJ2-3; D is uncertain. Trimming cost V 0 bases and J 0 bases, with 4 bases left between them. The CDR3 consists of 14 residues. Germline V gene data show CDR1 as ENHRY and CDR2 as SYGVKD. The CDR3 reads CAISESTSTDTQYF. CDR3 in DNA: TGTGCCATCAGTGAGTCGACCAGCACAGATACGCAGTATTTT.

The chain combines TRBV5-4 with TRBJ2-5; TRBD2 matches 9 bases. Trimming took 0 bases from V and 5 from J; bases not matched to a gene: 14. The CDR3 extends over 18 amino acids. CDR1 SGHNT and CDR2 YYREEE come from the germline V gene (reference sequence). The CDR3 here is CASSLGPSGAFVTETQYF. CDR3 bases: TGTGCCAGCAGCTTGGGGCCTAGCGGGGCATTTGTTACGGAGACCCAGTACTTC.

Ten or more counts support this clonotype. The chain is built from TRBV20-1 and TRBJ2-3, with TRBD2 as a possible D gene (6 bases). CDR1 is DFQATT, CDR2 SNEGSKA, per germline (reference sequence). The CDR3 has 14 residues. V lost 7 bases to trimming and J lost 2 bases, with 16 bases between them. Here the CDR3 reads CSGETGLYTDTQYF. Written as DNA, the CDR3 is TGCAGTGGAGAGACGGGACTCTACACAGATACGCAGTATTTT.

This clonotype has a count of ten or more. CDR3 coding DNA: TGTGCCAGCAGCCCAAACTTCGACGTGAACACTGAAGCTTTCTTT. Amino acid sequence: CASSPNFDVNTEAFF. V is TRBV4-2 and J is TRBJ1-1; no definite D call. The V gene lost 4 bases and the J gene lost 0 bases, with 12 bases spanning the gap. This CDR3 has 15 residues. The germline CDR1 and CDR2 sequences are LGHNA and YNFKEQ.

This clonotype turned up a few times. The rearrangement joins TRBV5-6 to TRBJ2-5, with 7 bases aligning to TRBD2. Trimming took 0 bases from V and 5 from J; bases not matched to a gene: 7. Germline values: CDR1 SGHDT, CDR2 YYEEEE. The CDR3 consists of 15 residues. The CDR3 here is CASSLASGYGETQYF. The DNA of the CDR3 is TGTGCCAGCAGCTTGGCTAGCGGTTATGGGGAGACCCAGTACTTC.

Remarks on this clonotype: One end of the junction does not line up with germline, which may come from a read error. CDR3 region: CASSVVPSGLAGGYSYNAQFF. Written as DNA, the CDR3 is TGTGCCAGCAGCGTAGTGCCCTCGGGACTAGCGGGAGGATACTCCTACAATGCGCAGTTCTTC. The chain has TRBV9 and TRBJ2-1; 15 bases map to TRBD2. Germline CDR1 SGDLS, CDR2 YYNGEE. The CDR3 is made up of 21 amino acids.

This clonotype is a singleton in its sample. CDR3: CASSEGTGYYGYTF. CDR3 nucleotides: TGCGCCAGCAGTGAAGGGACAGGCTACTATGGCTACACCTTC. J is TRBJ1-2 and V is TRBV10-1; 8 bases agree with TRBD1. CDR3 length: 14 amino acids. Looked up from germline, CDR1 is WNHNN and CDR2 is SYGVQD (reference sequence). Trimming took 3 bases from V and 3 from J; bases not matched to a gene: 3.